The clone carrying this T cell receptor (beta chain) was observed once. Its specificity is not known. CDR3 length: 13 amino acids. Trimming pared 5 bases from V and 14 bases from J, leaving 20 bases between. Germline assignment: CDR1 MNHEY and CDR2 SMNVEV (reference sequence). PCR employed 60 Vbeta and 13 Jbeta primers. Sequencing used immunoSEQ multiplex PCR; TCRdb keeps in-frame clones, though not all of them. Found here are roughly 120,000 clones, 73% of them singletons; the top ten hold 4% to 5.5%. This entry is derived from a study of cytomegalovirus exposure and HLA in healthy donors. General study points: The study listed 150 to 200 cytomegalovirus-associated TCR beta chains. Many donors carried some public TCRs, although rarity characterized most TCR sequences. Being productive about 87% or about 30% of the time was typical of most TCR beta V segments in an earlier analysis.

This TCR derives from a man between 60 and 75 years old in good health and CMV-seropositive. The sample taken for sequencing was PBMCs. V gene TRBV27 combines with J gene TRBJ2-3, with D possibly TRBD1 on 5 matching bases. CDR3 nucleotide sequence: TGTGCCAGCAGTATCTCAGGGTCACGGTCGCTGTATTTT. It codes for CASSISGSRSLYF.